This T cell receptor beta chain came from a study of beta chain features in type 1 diabetes. Every donor had blood drawn once into heparin, 90 to 150 mL on average. General observations from the study: Moderate but significant shortening of TCRB CDR3s was recorded in all four CD4+ subsets from Type 1 diabetes patients. Naive, central memory and Treg TCRB repertoires seemed to resemble each other more closely in patients than they did in healthy donors. Any PCR bias toward short templates would affect both groups alike.

The isolated RNA, all of it, was reverse transcribed, so expressed TCRB transcripts were what got sequenced. The read count averaged about 3.6 million across naive, central memory and regulatory T cell samples. Sequencing was performed with immunoSEQ multiplex PCR; in TCRdb, only in-frame clones are kept and a portion is missing. The repertoire includes under 300,000 clones, roughly 13% of them detected once, and roughly 0.02% sits in the top ten. This clone was found a few times. Its antigen is not known. The V end was cut by 1 base, the J end by 10 bases, with 20 bases between. The CDR3 is 15 residues long. Germline CDR1 and CDR2: SGHRS and YFSETQ.

This receptor was identified in a man aged 30 to 39 with type 1 diabetes. The chain uses TRBV5-1 and TRBJ1-1; unclear D gene. The sequencing input was naive CD4+ T cells from blood. The CDR3 DNA follows: TGCGCCAGCAGCTTGAACCCATCAGGTTTATTGGGAGCTTTCTTT. Translated, it gives CASSLNPSGLLGAFF.